The clone carrying this T cell receptor beta chain was seen once. The antigen is not known. Libraries were prepared by immunoSEQ multiplex PCR; TCRdb keeps only in-frame clonotypes and omits some of them. The table has under 200,000 clones, 80% to 85% seen once; the top ten hold over 0.95%. The sample belongs to a study of cytomegalovirus exposure and HLA in healthy donors. Study background: The same platform was used for the roughly 110 validation repertoires as for the approximately 630 first-cohort repertoires, as reported in a later analysis.

Study-wide points: A few CMV-associated chains proved CMV antigen-specific in vitro.

The source material was PBMCs. This clonotype was sampled from a woman aged 25-40 years in good health and CMV-seronegative.

The CDR3 protein is CATSSFRDRTYEQYF. CDR3 DNA sequence: TGTGCCACCAGCAGTTTCCGGGACAGGACCTACGAGCAGTACTTC. The genes are TRBV15 and TRBJ2-7, with 8 positions matching TRBD1. V was pared by 3 bases and J by 2 bases, with 6 bases of the junction left unmatched. This CDR3 region has 15 residues. CDR1 and CDR2 from the germline V gene are LNHNV and YYDKDF (reference sequence).